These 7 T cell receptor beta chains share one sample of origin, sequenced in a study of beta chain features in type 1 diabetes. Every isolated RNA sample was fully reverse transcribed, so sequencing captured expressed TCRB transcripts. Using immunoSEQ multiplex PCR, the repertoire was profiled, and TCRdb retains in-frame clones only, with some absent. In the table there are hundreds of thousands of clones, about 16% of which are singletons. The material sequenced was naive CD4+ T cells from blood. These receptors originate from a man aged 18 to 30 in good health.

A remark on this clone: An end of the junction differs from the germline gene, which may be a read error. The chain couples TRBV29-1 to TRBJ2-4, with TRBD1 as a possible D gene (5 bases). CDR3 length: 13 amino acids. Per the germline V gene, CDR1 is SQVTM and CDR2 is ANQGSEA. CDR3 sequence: CSVEGESKNIQYF. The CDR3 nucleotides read TGCAGCGTGGAAGGGGAATCCAAAAACATTCAGTACTTC.

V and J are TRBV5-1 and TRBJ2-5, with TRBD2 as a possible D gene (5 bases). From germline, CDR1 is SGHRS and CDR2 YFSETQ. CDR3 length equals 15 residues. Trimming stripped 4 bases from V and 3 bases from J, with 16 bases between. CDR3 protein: CASSQALDSKETQYF. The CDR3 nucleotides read TGCGCCAGCAGCCAGGCTCTGGACTCAAAAGAGACCCAGTACTTC. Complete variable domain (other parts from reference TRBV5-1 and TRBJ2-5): KAGVTQTPRYLIKTRGQQVTLSCSPISGHRSVSWYQQTPGQGLQFLFEYFSETQRNKGNFPGRFSGRQFSNSRSEMNVSTLELGDSALYLCASSQALDSKETQYFGPGTRLLVL.

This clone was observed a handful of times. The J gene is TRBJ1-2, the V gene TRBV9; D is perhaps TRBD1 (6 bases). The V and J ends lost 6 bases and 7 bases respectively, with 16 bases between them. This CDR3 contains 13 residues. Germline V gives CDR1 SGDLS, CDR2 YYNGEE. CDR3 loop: CASTRTTGPGYTF. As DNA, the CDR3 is TGTGCCAGCACCCGCACCACAGGGCCTGGCTACACCTTC.

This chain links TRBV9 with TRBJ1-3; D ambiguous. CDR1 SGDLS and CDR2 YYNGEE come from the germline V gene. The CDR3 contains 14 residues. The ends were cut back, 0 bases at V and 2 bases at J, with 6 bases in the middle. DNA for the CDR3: TGTGCCAGCAGCGTAGATTCAGCTGGAAACACCATATATTTT. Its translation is CASSVDSAGNTIYF.

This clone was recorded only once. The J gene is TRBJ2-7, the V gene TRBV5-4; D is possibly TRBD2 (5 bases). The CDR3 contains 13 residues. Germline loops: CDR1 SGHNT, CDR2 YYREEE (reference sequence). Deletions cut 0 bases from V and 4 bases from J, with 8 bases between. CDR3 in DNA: TGTGCCAGCAGCTTGGGTGAGGGATACGAGCAGTACTTC. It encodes CASSLGEGYEQYF.

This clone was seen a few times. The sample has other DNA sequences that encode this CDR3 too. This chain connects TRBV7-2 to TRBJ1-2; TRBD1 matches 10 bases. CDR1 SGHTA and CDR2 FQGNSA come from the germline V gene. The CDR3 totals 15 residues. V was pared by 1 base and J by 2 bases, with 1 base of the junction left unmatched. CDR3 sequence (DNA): TGTGCCAGCAGCTTAGGGACAGGGGGGAACTATGGCTACACCTTC. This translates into CASSLGTGGNYGYTF.

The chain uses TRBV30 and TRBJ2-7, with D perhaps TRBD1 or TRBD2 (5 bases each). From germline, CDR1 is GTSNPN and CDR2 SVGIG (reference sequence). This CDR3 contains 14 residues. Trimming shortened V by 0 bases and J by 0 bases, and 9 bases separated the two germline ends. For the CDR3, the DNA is TGTGCCTGGAGTGTGCGAGGGGTCTCCTACGAGCAGTACTTC. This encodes CAWSVRGVSYEQYF.